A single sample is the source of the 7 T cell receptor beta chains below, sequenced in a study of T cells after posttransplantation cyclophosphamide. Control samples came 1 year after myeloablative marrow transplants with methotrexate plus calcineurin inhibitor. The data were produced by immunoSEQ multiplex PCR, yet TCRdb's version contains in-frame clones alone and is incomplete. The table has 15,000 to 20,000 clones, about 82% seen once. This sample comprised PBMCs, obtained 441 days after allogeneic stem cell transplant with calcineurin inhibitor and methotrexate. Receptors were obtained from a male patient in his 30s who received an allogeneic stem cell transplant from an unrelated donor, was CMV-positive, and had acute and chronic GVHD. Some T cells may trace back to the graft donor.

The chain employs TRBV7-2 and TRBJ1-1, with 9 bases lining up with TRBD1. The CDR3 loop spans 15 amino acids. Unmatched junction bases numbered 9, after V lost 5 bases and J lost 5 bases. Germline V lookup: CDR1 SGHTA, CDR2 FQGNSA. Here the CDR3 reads CASSIRTGVKTEAFF. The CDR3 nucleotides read TGTGCCAGCAGCATTCGGACAGGGGTAAAAACTGAAGCTTTCTTT. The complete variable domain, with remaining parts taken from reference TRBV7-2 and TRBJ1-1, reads GAGVSQSPSNKVTEKGKDVELRCDPISGHTALYWYRQSLGQGLEFLIYFQGNSAPDKSGLPSDRFSAERTGGSVSTLTIQRTQQEDSAVYLCASSIRTGVKTEAFFGQGTRLTVV.

As DNA, the CDR3 is TGCGCCAGCAGCCAAGATGAGAGGGGCAATCAGCCCCAGCATTTT. It encodes CASSQDERGNQPQHF. The rearrangement links TRBV4-1 to TRBJ1-5; the D is unclear. The CDR3 is made up of 15 amino acids. Trimming shortened V by 0 bases and J by 2 bases, and 8 bases separated the two germline ends. Germline loops: CDR1 MGHRA, CDR2 YSYEKL.

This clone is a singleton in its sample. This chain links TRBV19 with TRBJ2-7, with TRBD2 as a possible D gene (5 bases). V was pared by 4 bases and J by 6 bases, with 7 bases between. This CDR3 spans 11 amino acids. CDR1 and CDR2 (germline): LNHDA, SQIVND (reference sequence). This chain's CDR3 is CASSSEGEQYF. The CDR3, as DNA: TGTGCCAGTAGTAGCGAGGGCGAGCAGTACTTC.

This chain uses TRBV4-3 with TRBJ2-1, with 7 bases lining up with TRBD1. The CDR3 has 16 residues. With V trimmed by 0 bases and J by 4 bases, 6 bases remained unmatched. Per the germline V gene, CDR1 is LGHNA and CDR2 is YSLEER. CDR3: CASSQDAVRGYNEQFF. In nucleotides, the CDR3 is TGCGCCAGCAGCCAAGACGCGGTCAGGGGGTACAATGAGCAGTTCTTC.

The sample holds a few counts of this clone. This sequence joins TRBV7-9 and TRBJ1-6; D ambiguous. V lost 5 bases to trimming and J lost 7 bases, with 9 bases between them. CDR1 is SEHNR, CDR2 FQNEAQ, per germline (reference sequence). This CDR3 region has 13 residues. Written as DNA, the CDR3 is TGTGCCAGCAGCCCTCCTCCCAATTCACCCCTCCACTTT. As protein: CASSPPPNSPLHF.

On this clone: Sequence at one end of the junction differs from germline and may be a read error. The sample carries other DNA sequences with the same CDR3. The CDR3 DNA is TGTGCCAGCAGCCAAGCCCCGGGACAGCCCGGGAATGGTTACACCTTC. Protein sequence: CASSQAPGQPGNGYTF. This chain links TRBV4-2 with TRBJ1-2; 7 bases match TRBD1. The CDR3 length is 16 residues. In germline, CDR1 is LGHNA, CDR2 YNFKEQ.

CDR3 loop: CASSPRLASSYEQYF. The CDR3 nucleotides read TGTGCCAGCAGCCCTCGACTGGCGAGCTCCTACGAGCAGTACTTC. This sequence joins TRBV7-9 and TRBJ2-7; D not resolved. Trimming stripped 5 bases from V and 0 bases from J, with 14 bases between. Germline CDR1 SEHNR, CDR2 FQNEAQ (reference sequence). The CDR3 contains 15 residues. Combining the CDR3 with reference TRBV7-9 and TRBJ2-7 gives the whole variable domain DTGVSQNPRHKITKRGQNVTFRCDPISEHNRLYWYRQTLGQGPEFLTYFQNEAQLEKSRLLSDRFSAERPKGSFSTLEIQRTEQGDSAMYLCASSPRLASSYEQYFGPGTRLTVT.